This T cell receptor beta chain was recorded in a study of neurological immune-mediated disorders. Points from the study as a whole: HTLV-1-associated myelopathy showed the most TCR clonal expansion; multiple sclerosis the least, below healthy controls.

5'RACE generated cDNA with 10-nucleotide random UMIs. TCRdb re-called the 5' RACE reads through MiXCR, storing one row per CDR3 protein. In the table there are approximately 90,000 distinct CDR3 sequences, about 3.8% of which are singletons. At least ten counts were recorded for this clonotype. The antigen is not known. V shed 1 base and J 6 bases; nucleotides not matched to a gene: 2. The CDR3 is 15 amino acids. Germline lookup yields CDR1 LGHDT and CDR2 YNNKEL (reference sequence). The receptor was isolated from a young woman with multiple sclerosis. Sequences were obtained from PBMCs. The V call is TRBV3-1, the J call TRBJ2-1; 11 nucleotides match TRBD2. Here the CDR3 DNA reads TGTGCCAGCAGCCAAGGGCTAGCGGGGGGCAATGAGCAGTTCTTC. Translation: CASSQGLAGGNEQFF.